This T cell receptor beta chain emerged from a study of CD8+ T cells in alopecia areata. RNA, once extracted, was reverse transcribed into cDNA for use as the sequencing template. Using immunoSEQ multiplex PCR, the repertoire was profiled, and TCRdb retains in-frame clones only, with some absent. Of about 200,000 clones in the sample, about three fifths are singletons; the top ten hold just over 1%. In germline, CDR1 is LGHNT, CDR2 FRNRAP. Trimming removed 4 bases from V and 1 base from J; junction bases left unmatched: 5. The CDR3 totals 16 residues. This clone occurred a few times. Sample treatment: oral pan-JAK inhibitor, 5-10 mg twice daily.

The chain joins TRBV12-5 to TRBJ2-3; TRBD2 aligns across 10 bases. The sequences come from CD4+ T cells sorted from blood, collected at week 24, from a patient treated with tofacitinib. The sequence was obtained from a human donor with alopecia areata. CDR3 amino acids: CASGWNLAGGTDTQYF. CDR3 bases: TGTGCTAGTGGTTGGAACCTAGCGGGGGGCACAGATACGCAGTATTTT.